A selection of T cell receptor beta chains follows, all from one sample in a study of molecular identifiers for immune sequencing clone quantification. Via MiXCR, TCRdb re-called the PCR reads, giving one row per CDR3 protein. The table records some 100,000 distinct CDR3 sequences, about 20% of them present only once. Source material: naive CD8+ T cells from blood, with Jurkat cell RNA spiked in. All receptors come from a human donor in good health. Some libraries in this study had Jurkat cell RNA spiked in. Each CDR3 is given without its conserved first and last residue. Only part of the rows carry a size: once, few, many, or a class if the clone is expanded.

V	size	J	CDR3
TRBV4-2	many	TRBJ2-4	ASSQGISSDIQY
TRBV4-1	many	TRBJ2-1	ASSQDRQGIYNEQF
TRBV6-4	-	TRBJ2-1	ASSPLAGDANEQF
TRBV4-3	many	TRBJ2-7	ASSQGLAVYEQY
TRBV6-5	many	TRBJ2-7	ASGNRGHYEQY
TRBV7-9	many	TRBJ2-3	ASSHERVATDTQY
TRBV15	many	TRBJ1-5	ATSSLTPGGYGGSNQPQH
TRBV7-2	-	TRBJ2-7	ASSGPTDSPYEQY
TRBV5-1	-	TRBJ2-7	ASSPSDRTDYEQY
TRBV2	many	TRBJ1-2	ASSEASGTVNYGYT
TRBV4-1	many	TRBJ1-1	ASSQDSVSTEAF
TRBV6-2/TRBV6-3	-	TRBJ2-1	ASSWEVGTSDCNEQF
TRBV4-1	many	TRBJ2-3	ASSFHLSGGAVDTQY
TRBV27	-	TRBJ2-7	AGSPRTNHEQY
TRBV10-2	many	TRBJ2-7	ASTKAGGDYEQY
TRBV6-2/TRBV6-3	many	TRBJ2-1	ASSYSSSPSGGTGNEQF
TRBV12-3/TRBV12-4	few	TRBJ2-1	ASKKPGLAYNEQF
TRBV29-1	many	TRBJ2-5	SVPTPGRQETQY
TRBV14	many	TRBJ2-3	ASSQEDITDTQY
TRBV23-1	many	TRBJ2-2	ASTVRKPRSTGELF